This paragraph reports one T cell receptor beta chain. The antigen is unknown. This entry belongs to a study of cytomegalovirus exposure and HLA in healthy donors. The ends were cut back, 6 bases at V and 4 bases at J, with 9 bases in the middle. This CDR3 spans 12 amino acids. Germline V gives CDR1 ENHRY, CDR2 SYGVKD. General study findings and limits: Among immune exposure information, only CMV serostatus was available.

The PCR was carried out with 60 Vbeta primers and 13 Jbeta primers. TCRdb keeps only in-frame clones here, not all; method: immunoSEQ multiplex PCR. Among 180,000 or so clones listed, 70% to 80% were seen once. The specimen sequenced was PBMCs. The source of this sequence is a female donor in good health and CMV-seronegative. The chain joins TRBV10-3 to TRBJ1-1, with no clear D. The DNA of the CDR3 is TGTGCCATCAGCCTAGGCGGCACTGAAGCTTTCTTT. Protein sequence: CAISLGGTEAFF.